The rows below give T cell receptor beta chains drawn from one sample of a study of blood T cell repertoires in COVID-19. Clones were read by immunoSEQ multiplex PCR, and TCRdb kept only the in-frame ones, dropping some. The table lists some 70,000 clones, 80% to 90% of them singletons. The sample consisted of peripheral blood. Every receptor here comes from a human donor in a cohort sampled during active COVID-19. Each CDR3 is given with its conserved first and last residue. Each record gives: D gene, clone size, J gene, V gene, CDR3 DNA, CDR3 protein. The D gene is left open where the match is weak. The listing skips clone size in some rows; elsewhere it reads once, few, many or a size class.

TRBD1 NA TRBJ1-2 TRBV19 TGTGCCAGTAGTATAGGGACAGGTCGCGTCTATGGCTACACCTTC CASSIGTGRVYGYTF
TRBD1 NA TRBJ2-2 TRBV24-1 TGTGCCATACAGGGGCCGAACACCGGGGAGCTGTTTTTT CAIQGPNTGELFF
NA NA TRBJ1-1 TRBV5-1 TGCGCCAGCAGCCCTCCCTCGACAGCTTACACTGAAGCTTTCTTT CASSPPSTAYTEAFF
TRBD1 NA TRBJ1-5 TRBV7-2 TGTGCCAGCAGTATCGTCCCCAAGGGGGCTCGGGGTCAGCCCCAGCATTTT CASSIVPKGARGQPQHF
NA NA TRBJ1-1 TRBV6-5 TGTGCCAGCACCTACCCAGGATCCAGCAACACTGAAGCTTTCTTT CASTYPGSSNTEAFF
TRBD2 NA TRBJ2-1 TRBV7-3 TGTGCCAGCAGCTTAAGCGTGACTAGCGGCTACAATGAGCAGTTCTTC CASSLSVTSGYNEQFF
NA NA TRBJ1-5 TRBV3-1/TRBV3-2 TGTGCCAGCAGCCGGGGGGATCAGCCCCAGCATTTT CASSRGDQPQHF
NA NA TRBJ1-5 TRBV4-2 TGTGCCAGCAGCCAAGAGGCACTGGGAGAACAGCCCCAGCATTTT CASSQEALGEQPQHF
TRBD1 NA TRBJ2-1 TRBV6-4 TGTGCCAGTACAGGGGGCCCCTACAATGAGCAGTTCTTC CASTGGPYNEQFF
NA NA TRBJ2-5 TRBV5-1 TGCGCCAGCAGCTTGTATGGGGGGAAAGAGACCCAGTACTTC CASSLYGGKETQYF
TRBD2 NA TRBJ2-3 TRBV11-2 TGTGCCAGCAGATTCTCCGGACTAGCAGCTAGCACAGATACGCAGTATTTT CASRFSGLAASTDTQYF
NA NA TRBJ2-7 TRBV9 TGTGCCAGCAGCCCCAGGACTTCATCCTACGAGCAGTACTTC CASSPRTSSYEQYF
NA NA TRBJ2-7 TRBV9 TGTGCCAGCAGCGTAGCCTCCAGGGTAGGAGTCTACGAGCAGTACTTC CASSVASRVGVYEQYF
TRBD2 NA TRBJ2-5 TRBV29-1 TGCAGCGTTACTAGCGGAGGTAGCCAAGAGACCCAGTACTTC CSVTSGGSQETQYF
TRBD1 NA TRBJ1-2 TRBV28 TGTGCCAGCAGTGGGGGGACAGTAGGGGGGTTCGGCTACACCTTC CASSGGTVGGFGYTF
NA NA TRBJ2-1 TRBV29-1 TGCAGCTTGGGGCGGGGATCTAATGAGCAGTTCTTC CSLGRGSNEQFF
NA NA TRBJ1-5 TRBV4-2 TGTGCCAGCAGCCGTGAAAGGGGGGGGAATCAGCCCCAGCATTTT CASSRERGGNQPQHF
NA once TRBJ1-2 TRBV5-4 TGTGCCAGCAGGGAGCAGCCTAACTATGGCTACACCTTC CASREQPNYGYTF
NA NA TRBJ2-3 TRBV28 TGTGCCAGCAGTTTTGGGTTTGGGCTAGATACGCAGTATTTT CASSFGFGLDTQYF
NA NA TRBJ2-1 TRBV7-3 TGTGCCAGCAGCGTAACAGGGTCGGGGGTATACAATGAGCAGTTCTTC CASSVTGSGVYNEQFF
TRBD2 few TRBJ2-7 TRBV5-1 TGCGCCAGCAGCTCGATGGGACTAGCGGACTACGAGCAGTACTTC CASSSMGLADYEQYF
NA NA TRBJ1-2 TRBV28 TGTGCCAGCCTCGCACCTTTAGCTAACTATGGCTACACCTTC CASLAPLANYGYTF
NA NA TRBJ1-2 TRBV7-2 TGTGCCAGCAGCTTTGACAGGCTAAGCAATGGCTACACCTTC CASSFDRLSNGYTF
NA NA TRBJ1-1 TRBV29-1 TGCAGCGTTCCAAATACCGGTCGTACTGAAGCTTTCTTT CSVPNTGRTEAFF
NA NA TRBJ2-3 TRBV3-1/TRBV3-2 TGTGCCAGCAGCCCGCTGGCCAGGGCCGATACGCAGTATTTT CASSPLARADTQYF
TRBD2 NA TRBJ2-7 TRBV3-1/TRBV3-2 TGTGCCAGCAGCCAATTTGGGCTAGGACTAGCGGGAGCCTACGAGCAGTACTTC CASSQFGLGLAGAYEQYF
NA NA TRBJ2-7 TRBV29-1 TGCAGCGTTGAGCAGGACTACGAGCAGTACTTC CSVEQDYEQYF
NA NA TRBJ2-2 TRBV4-2 TGTGCCAGCAGCCGAACCCCCCAGATAAACACCGGGGAGCTGTTTTTT CASSRTPQINTGELFF
TRBD2 NA TRBJ2-1 TRBV4-1 TGCGCCAGCAGCGCAGCGGGAAGTCGCGGCGATGAGCAGTTCTTC CASSAAGSRGDEQFF
NA NA TRBJ2-7 TRBV29-1 TGCAGCGTGAATGACAGAAGAGGTTACGAGCAGTACTTC CSVNDRRGYEQYF
TRBD1 few TRBJ1-5 TRBV16 TGTGCCAGCAGCCCCTCCGGGACAGGGCATCAGCCCCAGCATTTT CASSPSGTGHQPQHF
NA once TRBJ2-1 TRBV7-9 TGTGCCAGCAGCCCCGGTCGAGTAGCTAATAAGTTCTTC CASSPGRVANKFF
TRBD2 NA TRBJ2-2 TRBV5-1 TGCGCCAGCGGTGAACTAGCGGGAGAGGCCGGGGAGCTGTTTTTT CASGELAGEAGELFF
TRBD1 NA TRBJ1-5 TRBV6-2/TRBV6-3 TGTGCCAGCAGTGACAGGGGGCGCTTGGGACAGCCCCAGCATTTT CASSDRGRLGQPQHF
TRBD2 NA TRBJ2-1 TRBV6-4 TGTGCCAGCAGTCGGTCCAGCGGGACCTACAATGAGCAGTTCTTC CASSRSSGTYNEQFF
TRBD2 NA TRBJ2-1 TRBV30 TGTGCCTGGAGTGTGGGGCGGGGGAATGAGCAGTTCTTC CAWSVGRGNEQFF
NA few TRBJ2-7 TRBV4-1 TGCGCCAGCAGCCCCATTCTCAGAAACGAGCAGTACTTC CASSPILRNEQYF
NA NA TRBJ1-2 TRBV28 TGTGCCAGCCGTCCCACCGGCAAAGCGAACTATGGCTACACCTTC CASRPTGKANYGYTF
TRBD1 NA TRBJ2-3 TRBV29-1 TGCAGCTACGGAGCCGGGACAGGGTCCGGGTATCCGCAGTATTTT CSYGAGTGSGYPQYF
TRBD1 once TRBJ2-1 TRBV28 TGTGCCAGCAGTCAACCAGCAGGGGGCAAGAAGCCTTCGTTCTTC CASSQPAGGKKPSFF
NA NA TRBJ2-3 TRBV7-2 TGTGCCAGCAGCTTCAGCAGGTGGGGGGGCACAGATACGCAGTATTTT CASSFSRWGGTDTQYF
TRBD2 NA TRBJ2-7 TRBV11-2 TGTGCCAGCAGCCCAACAGCGGGAGAGGGAGAGCAGTACTTC CASSPTAGEGEQYF
TRBD2 few TRBJ2-1 TRBV5-1 TGCGCCAGCAGCTTGACTAGCGGGGGAGAAGGTGAGCAGTTCTTC CASSLTSGGEGEQFF
NA NA TRBJ2-7 TRBV30 TGTGCCTGGAGTGTTGCCAGTTACGAGCAGTACTTC CAWSVASYEQYF
TRBD2 NA TRBJ2-5 TRBV30 TGTGCCTGGGGCACTGGACTAGCGGAAGAGACCCAGTACTTC CAWGTGLAEETQYF
NA NA TRBJ1-1 TRBV3-1/TRBV3-2 TGTGCCAGCAGCCAAAGTACAGAGAACACTGAAGCTTTCTTT CASSQSTENTEAFF
NA NA TRBJ1-4 TRBV10-3 TGTGCCATCAAGGGAGGTACAACTAATGAAAAACTGTTTTTT CAIKGGTTNEKLFF
NA NA TRBJ2-5 TRBV7-2 TGTGCCAGCAGCCGTGCAACTCCTCAAGAGACCCAGTACTTC CASSRATPQETQYF
TRBD1 few TRBJ1-6 TRBV5-1 TGCGCCAGCAGACCCGGGACAGGACATAATTCACCCCTCCACTTT CASRPGTGHNSPLHF
TRBD1 NA TRBJ2-7 TRBV6-5 TGTGCCAGCAGTTACTCAGAGGACAGGGCCTACGAGCAGTACTTC CASSYSEDRAYEQYF
NA once TRBJ1-1 TRBV12-3/TRBV12-4 TGTGCCAGCAGTTTGGGGCAGAACACTGAAGCTTTCTTT CASSLGQNTEAFF
NA NA TRBJ1-2 TRBV21-1 TGTGCCAGCAGCAACCACCGACAGGGATTGAGTGGCTACACCTTC CASSNHRQGLSGYTF
NA NA TRBJ1-4 TRBV3-1/TRBV3-2 TGTGCCAGCAGCCAAGGGGGGGGAAAACTGTTTTTT CASSQGGGKLFF
TRBD2 NA TRBJ2-1 TRBV10-1 TGCGCCAGCGGCAAGTCCGGGACTAGTTACAATGAGCAGTTCTTC CASGKSGTSYNEQFF
TRBD1 NA TRBJ2-5 TRBV27 TGTGCCAGCAGTCCCTATCAGGGGGCCCAAGAGACCCAGTACTTC CASSPYQGAQETQYF
TRBD2 NA TRBJ2-7 TRBV9 TGTGCCAGCAGCGTAGCGAGCGGGAGCTACGAGCAGTACTTC CASSVASGSYEQYF
NA once TRBJ1-1 TRBV28 TGTGCCAGCAGGGGCCCTAACACTGAAGCTTTCTTT CASRGPNTEAFF
TRBD1 NA TRBJ1-5 TRBV5-6 TGTGCCAGCAGCCCGGGACAGGGCAACAATCAGCCCCAGCATTTT CASSPGQGNNQPQHF
NA NA TRBJ1-2 TRBV9 TGTGCCAGCAGCGTAGCGTCAACAAACCACTATGGCTACACCTTC CASSVASTNHYGYTF